The present TCR beta chain was sequenced within a study of CD8 T cells in Susac syndrome. In germline, CDR1 is DFQATT, CDR2 SNEGSKA (reference sequence). The CDR3 consists of 16 residues. V lost 7 bases and J lost 0, with 19 bases in between. It was with random hexamers that about 0.45 to 1 ug RNA was reverse transcribed. TCRdb re-analysed the immunoSEQ multiplex PCR reads in MiXCR, keeping a single row per CDR3 protein. The table lists over 150,000 distinct CDR3 sequences, roughly 95% of them singletons, with about 0.12% in the top ten. The TCR was taken from a human donor with Susac syndrome. The material sequenced was CD4+ T cells from PBMCs. The V and J genes are TRBV20-1 and TRBJ2-1; D might be TRBD1 (6 bases). This CDR3 reads CSGPLGTGPSYNEQFF. CDR3 in DNA: TGCAGTGGACCCCTCGGAACAGGGCCCTCCTACAATGAGCAGTTCTTC.